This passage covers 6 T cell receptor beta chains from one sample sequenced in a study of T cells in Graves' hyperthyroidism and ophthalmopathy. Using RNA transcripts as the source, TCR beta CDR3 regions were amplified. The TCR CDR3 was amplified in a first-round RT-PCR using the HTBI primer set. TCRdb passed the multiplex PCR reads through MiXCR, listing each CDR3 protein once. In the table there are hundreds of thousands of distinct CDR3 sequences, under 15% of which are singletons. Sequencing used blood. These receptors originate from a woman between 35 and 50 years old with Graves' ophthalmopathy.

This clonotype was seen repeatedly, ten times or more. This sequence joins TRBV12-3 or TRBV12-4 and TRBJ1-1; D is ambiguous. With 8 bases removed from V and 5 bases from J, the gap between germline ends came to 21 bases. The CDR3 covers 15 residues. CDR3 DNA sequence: TGTGCCAGCGGGTCGGCGTGGATTTCGAAGACTGAAGCTTTCTTT. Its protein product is CASGSAWISKTEAFF.

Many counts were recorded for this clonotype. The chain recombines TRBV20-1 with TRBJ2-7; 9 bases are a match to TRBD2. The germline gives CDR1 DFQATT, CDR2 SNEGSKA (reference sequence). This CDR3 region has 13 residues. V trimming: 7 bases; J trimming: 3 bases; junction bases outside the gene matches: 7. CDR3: CSVPTSGYYEQYF. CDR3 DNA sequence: TGCAGTGTCCCGACTAGCGGCTACTACGAGCAGTACTTC.

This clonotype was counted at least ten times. In DNA form, the CDR3 reads TGCAGTGCAGCCGCGACAGGGCTCGCCTACGAGCAGTACTTC. Translated, it gives CSAAATGLAYEQYF. The chain joins TRBV20-1 to TRBJ2-7; 7 bases agree with TRBD1. CDR3 length: 14 amino acids. Per the germline V gene, CDR1 is DFQATT and CDR2 is SNEGSKA (reference sequence). With V trimmed by 6 bases and J by 2 bases, 10 bases remained unmatched.

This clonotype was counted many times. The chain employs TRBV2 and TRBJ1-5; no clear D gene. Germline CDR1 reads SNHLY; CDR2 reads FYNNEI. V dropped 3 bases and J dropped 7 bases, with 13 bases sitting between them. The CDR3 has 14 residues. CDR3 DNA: TGTGCCAGCAGTGATACAGCAGAAACACAGCCCCAGCATTTT. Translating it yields CASSDTAETQPQHF.

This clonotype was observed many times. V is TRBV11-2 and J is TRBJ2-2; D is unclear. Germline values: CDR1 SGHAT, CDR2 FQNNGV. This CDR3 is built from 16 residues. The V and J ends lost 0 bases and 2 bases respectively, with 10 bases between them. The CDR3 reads CASSLELRANTGELFF. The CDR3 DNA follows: TGTGCCAGCAGCTTAGAGCTCCGGGCCAACACCGGGGAGCTGTTTTTT.

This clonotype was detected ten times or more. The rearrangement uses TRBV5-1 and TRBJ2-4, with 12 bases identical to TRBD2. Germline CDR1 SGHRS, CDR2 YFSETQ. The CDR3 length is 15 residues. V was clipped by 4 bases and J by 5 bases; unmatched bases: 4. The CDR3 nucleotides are TGCGCCAGCAGCCTGGGGACTAGCGGGCAAAACATTCAGTACTTC. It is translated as CASSLGTSGQNIQYF. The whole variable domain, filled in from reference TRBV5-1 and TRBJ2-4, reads KAGVTQTPRYLIKTRGQQVTLSCSPISGHRSVSWYQQTPGQGLQFLFEYFSETQRNKGNFPGRFSGRQFSNSRSEMNVSTLELGDSALYLCASSLGTSGQNIQYFGAGTRLSVL.